Each of the 27 T cell receptor beta chains below was sequenced from the same sample in a study of monozygotic twins with inflammatory bowel disease. From its re-call of the 5' RACE reads, TCRdb lists each CDR3 protein once, without DNA. The sample table sets out 300,000 to 450,000 distinct CDR3 sequences. The sample consisted of blood. The receptors were sampled from a human donor with ulcerative colitis or Crohn's disease, or a healthy co-twin of an affected twin (not recorded which).

The chain has TRBV7-9 and TRBJ2-1; the D gene TCRdb calls, TRBD2, cannot be checked with no DNA. Germline assignment: CDR1 SEHNR and CDR2 FQNEAQ (reference sequence). This CDR3 spans 15 amino acids. CDR3 in amino acids: CASSLALVAGYEQFF.

The chain has TRBV9 and TRBJ2-7; TCRdb proposes TRBD1, but this gene call is untestable without DNA. Per the germline V gene, CDR1 is SGDLS and CDR2 is YYNGEE. The CDR3 covers 16 residues. The CDR3 region is CASSPSDRPYSYEQYF.

The chain recombines TRBV6-4 with TRBJ1-2. The CDR3 runs to 13 residues. CDR1 and CDR2 (germline): MRHNA, SNTAGT. This CDR3 reads CASSDGTFDGYTF.

The chain combines TRBV2 with TRBJ1-5. Germline values: CDR1 SNHLY, CDR2 FYNNEI. The CDR3 loop spans 14 amino acids. This CDR3 is CASSDFLSNQPQHF.

The chain links TRBV7-2 to TRBJ2-3; TCRdb's D call, TRBD2, is unchecked because there is no DNA. There are 17 residues in the CDR3. CDR1 and CDR2 (germline): SGHTA, FQGNSA. The CDR3 protein is CASKLTGTWFDTDTQYF. The whole variable domain, filled in from reference TRBV7-2 and TRBJ2-3, reads GAGVSQSPSNKVTEKGKDVELRCDPISGHTALYWYRQSLGQGLEFLIYFQGNSAPDKSGLPSDRFSAERTGGSVSTLTIQRTQQEDSAVYLCASKLTGTWFDTDTQYFGPGTRLTVL.

This chain links TRBV6-5 with TRBJ1-4; as DNA is missing, the TRBD1 call by TCRdb cannot be tested. Germline loops: CDR1 MNHEY, CDR2 SVGAGI. The CDR3 is made up of 15 amino acids. The CDR3 region is CASSYSQGANEKLFF.

The chain has TRBV6-1 and TRBJ2-5; TCRdb designates TRBD1, a call that cannot be tested without DNA. Germline V CDR1 and CDR2: MNHNS, SASEGT. There are 16 residues in the CDR3. Here the CDR3 reads CASRRSGTGVWETQYF.

The rearrangement joins TRBV5-6 to TRBJ2-1; TCRdb indicates TRBD2, and absent DNA this call remains unverified. Germline CDR1 and CDR2: SGHDT and YYEEEE. This CDR3 has 15 residues. The CDR3 spells CASSLIGGGAFEQFF.

The rearrangement joins TRBV12-3 or TRBV12-4 to TRBJ2-1; the D call from TCRdb, TRBD1, cannot be confirmed without DNA. This CDR3 contains 14 residues. The CDR3 spells CASSLGTIYNEQFF.

The V call is TRBV5-4, the J call TRBJ1-1; TCRdb selects TRBD1, and the lack of DNA leaves this call unchecked. Germline CDR1 is SGHNT and CDR2 is YYREEE (reference sequence). The CDR3 covers 14 residues. The CDR3 reads CASTPTGRNTEAFF.

The genes are TRBV29-1 and TRBJ2-3; TCRdb outputs TRBD1, but without DNA this stays unchecked. Germline V gene lookup returns CDR1 SQVTM and CDR2 ANQGSEA. The CDR3 contains 14 residues. CDR3 protein: CSVSGQGDTDTQYF.

The chain uses TRBV15 and TRBJ2-1; TCRdb gives TRBD1 as the D gene, but with no DNA this cannot be confirmed. Germline V gene lookup returns CDR1 LNHNV and CDR2 YYDKDF (reference sequence). The CDR3 extends over 13 amino acids. The CDR3 sequence: CATAGTAYNEQFF.

The chain links TRBV5-1 to TRBJ2-3; TCRdb calls TRBD1, which cannot be checked without DNA. The CDR3 has 17 residues. Germline lookup yields CDR1 SGHRS and CDR2 YFSETQ. The CDR3 loop is CASSFVVRTGDTDTQYF.

V gene TRBV24-1 combines with J gene TRBJ2-3; the D call from TCRdb, TRBD2, cannot be confirmed without DNA. The germline V gene encodes CDR1 KGHDR and CDR2 SFDVKD. CDR3 size: 12 residues. CDR3 residues: CATGLSADTQYF.

The chain has TRBV18 and TRBJ1-1. Germline CDR1 KGHSH, CDR2 LQKENI. The CDR3 is 12 residues long. CDR3 residues: CASSPAVTEAFF.

This chain joins TRBV7-2 and TRBJ2-5; TCRdb outputs TRBD2, but without DNA this stays unchecked. CDR1 SGHTA and CDR2 FQGNSA come from the germline V gene. The CDR3 covers 15 residues. CDR3: CASRPGLAGAETQYF.

The chain is built from TRBV20-1 and TRBJ1-2; there is no DNA to check the TCRdb D call of TRBD1. CDR3 size: 16 residues. CDR1 is DFQATT, CDR2 SNEGSKA, per germline (reference sequence). The CDR3 sequence is CSARDLGPGGFYGYTF.

V and J are TRBV20-1 and TRBJ2-3; the TRBD2 assignment by TCRdb is unverifiable without DNA. The germline V gene encodes CDR1 DFQATT and CDR2 SNEGSKA (reference sequence). CDR3 size: 12 residues. The CDR3: CSGRRGADTQYF.

The chain links TRBV20-1 to TRBJ2-3; TCRdb calls TRBD1, which cannot be checked without DNA. Germline values: CDR1 DFQATT, CDR2 SNEGSKA (reference sequence). The CDR3 is 15 amino acids. CDR3 in amino acids: CSAQNRRESTDTQYF.

The chain recombines TRBV20-1 with TRBJ2-3; the TRBD1 assignment by TCRdb is unverifiable without DNA. The CDR3 is made up of 17 amino acids. Looked up from germline, CDR1 is DFQATT and CDR2 is SNEGSKA (reference sequence). The CDR3 spells CSARTFSAGDYTDTQYF.

The chain links TRBV28 to TRBJ2-2; TCRdb indicates TRBD1, and absent DNA this call remains unverified. Germline lookup yields CDR1 MDHEN and CDR2 SYDVKM. The CDR3 is 13 amino acids. The CDR3 here is CASSPGVPGELFF.

The chain is built from TRBV7-6 and TRBJ1-1. Germline loops: CDR1 SGHVS, CDR2 FNYEAQ. The CDR3 loop spans 14 amino acids. The CDR3 region is CASSSLNRDTEAFF. Full variable domain (remainder filled in from reference TRBV7-6 and TRBJ1-1): GAGVSQSPRYKVTKRGQDVALRCDPISGHVSLYWYRQALGQGPEFLTYFNYEAQQDKSGLPNDRFSAERPEGSISTLTIQRTEQRDSAMYRCASSSLNRDTEAFFGQGTRLTVV.

The J gene is TRBJ2-3, the V gene TRBV7-2. The length of the CDR3 is 12 residues. CDR1 is SGHTA, CDR2 FQGNSA, per germline. CDR3 protein: CASSLFTDTQYF.

This chain connects TRBV20-1 to TRBJ2-2; absent DNA, TCRdb's TRBD1 call cannot be checked. Germline CDR1 is DFQATT and CDR2 is SNEGSKA (reference sequence). There are 14 residues in the CDR3. CDR3 amino acids: CSAPGRLNIGELFF.

The V call is TRBV19, the J call TRBJ2-1; TCRdb's D call, TRBD1, is unchecked because there is no DNA. Germline assignment: CDR1 LNHDA and CDR2 SQIVND (reference sequence). CDR3 length: 15 amino acids. CDR3 sequence reads: CASSIGQGGYNEQFF.

V is TRBV6-2 or TRBV6-3 and J is TRBJ2-7; the D gene TCRdb calls, TRBD2, cannot be checked with no DNA. Germline values: CDR1 MNHEY, CDR2 SVGEGT. The CDR3 covers 14 residues. The CDR3 loop is CASSLPAGGGEQYF.

The J gene is TRBJ2-2, the V gene TRBV6-2 or TRBV6-3. The germline CDR1 and CDR2 sequences are MNHEY and SVGEGT. The CDR3 consists of 13 residues. The CDR3 reads CASSYRTAGELFF.